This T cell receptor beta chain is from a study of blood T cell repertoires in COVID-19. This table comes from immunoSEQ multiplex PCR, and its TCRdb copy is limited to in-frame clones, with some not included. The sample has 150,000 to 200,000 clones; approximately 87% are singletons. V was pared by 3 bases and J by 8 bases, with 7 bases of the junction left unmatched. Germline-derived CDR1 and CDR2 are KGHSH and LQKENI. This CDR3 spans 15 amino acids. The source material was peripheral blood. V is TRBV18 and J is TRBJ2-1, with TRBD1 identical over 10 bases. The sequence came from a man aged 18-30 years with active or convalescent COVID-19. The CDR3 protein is CASSPRTGGVDEQFF. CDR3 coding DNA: TGTGCCAGCTCACCGCGGACAGGGGGAGTCGATGAGCAGTTCTTC.